Below are 15 T cell receptor beta chains sequenced from a single sample in a study of identical twins. TCRdb independently ran MiXCR on the 5' RACE reads; one entry per CDR3 protein. The repertoire holds over 600,000 distinct CDR3 sequences, with about 20% as singletons. The data were also submitted as part of a second study, on T cells expressing NK-cell markers.

Material for sequencing was PBMCs. Source of these receptors: a woman aged 18-29 years in good health.

This clonotype appeared a few times. As DNA, the CDR3 is TGTGCCAGCAGCTTAACGGGTGGAGGTACGCAGTATTTT. This gives the protein CASSLTGGGTQYF. The chain recombines TRBV7-3 with TRBJ2-3; TRBD2 is a possible D gene (5 bases). The germline V gene encodes CDR1 SGHTA and CDR2 FQGTGA. CDR3 length: 13 residues. Trimming took 0 bases from V and 8 from J, leaving 9 bases between them.

This clonotype appeared once. The rearrangement joins TRBV4-3 to TRBJ1-2, with a tentative D call TRBD1 (6 bases). The CDR3 is 15 residues long. The V gene's germline CDR1 is LGHNA and CDR2 YSLEER. Trimming left V 0 bases short and J 2 bases short, with 10 bases between. Here the CDR3 DNA reads TGCGCCAGCAGCCAAGAACCCCAGGGGAACTATGGCTACACCTTC. Its translation: CASSQEPQGNYGYTF.

This clonotype came up a few times. CDR3 sequence (DNA): TGTGCCAGCAGCTTAGATGCGGCCGGGGAGCTGTTTTTT. It is translated as CASSLDAAGELFF. This chain joins TRBV13 and TRBJ2-2; D gene unclear. The CDR3 covers 13 residues. From germline, CDR1 is PRHDT and CDR2 FYEKMQ (reference sequence). The V and J ends lost 1 base and 6 bases respectively, with 6 bases between them.

This clonotype has a single count. The rearrangement links TRBV7-2 to TRBJ2-7; TRBD1 is a possible D gene (6 bases). Germline CDR1 is SGHTA and CDR2 is FQGNSA. The V end was cut by 6 bases, the J end by 3 bases, with 21 bases between. The length of the CDR3 is 16 residues. The CDR3 DNA is TGTGCCAGCAGTTACACCGGGACACCTTCTTTCTACGAGCAGTACTTC. Protein product: CASSYTGTPSFYEQYF.

The V and J genes are TRBV5-1 and TRBJ1-1; 12 positions match TRBD1. The CDR3 is 16 amino acids. Unmatched junction bases numbered 9, after V lost 4 bases and J lost 5 bases. The V gene's germline CDR1 is SGHRS and CDR2 YFSETQ. The CDR3 DNA sequence: TGCGCCAGCAGCCTACCGGGACAGGGGGCAGTAACTGAAGCTTTCTTT. Amino acids: CASSLPGQGAVTEAFF.

This clonotype appeared once. The rearrangement uses TRBV9 and TRBJ2-1; 9 positions agree with TRBD2. Per germline, CDR1 SGDLS and CDR2 YYNGEE. V shed 3 bases, J shed 6 bases, and the junction held 7 bases outside the gene matches. CDR3 length: 15 amino acids. This chain's CDR3 is CASSAGGLALNEQFF. CDR3 nucleotides: TGTGCCAGCAGCGCCGGGGGACTAGCCCTCAATGAGCAGTTCTTC.

This chain links TRBV20-1 with TRBJ2-6; D gene unclear. Per the germline V gene, CDR1 is DFQATT and CDR2 is SNEGSKA (reference sequence). CDR3 length equals 13 residues. Trimming stripped 3 bases from V and 3 bases from J, with 6 bases between. CDR3 coding DNA: TGCAGTGCTAGCCCTTTTGGGGCCAACGTCCTGACTTTC. This gives the protein CSASPFGANVLTF.

This clonotype was seen a handful of times. The V call is TRBV7-6, the J call TRBJ2-1; no definite D call. The germline CDR1 and CDR2 sequences are SGHVS and FNYEAQ. This CDR3 is 14 amino acids long. With 5 bases removed from V and 6 bases from J, the gap between germline ends came to 14 bases. Here the CDR3 DNA reads TGTGCCAGCAGCCTCTCGTTGGTAGTCAATGAGCAGTTCTTC. This gives the protein CASSLSLVVNEQFF.

This clonotype showed up just a few times. V is TRBV7-9 and J is TRBJ2-1; maybe TRBD1 (7 bases). Germline assignment: CDR1 SEHNR and CDR2 FQNEAQ (reference sequence). Trimming cost V 10 bases and J 8 bases, with 15 bases left between them. The CDR3 is made up of 12 amino acids. CDR3 DNA: TGTGCCATCGTGGCAGGGGGGTATGAGCAGTTCTTC. Protein: CAIVAGGYEQFF.

V gene TRBV18 combines with J gene TRBJ2-7; 8 nucleotides agree with TRBD2. This CDR3 spans 16 amino acids. Germline CDR1 and CDR2: KGHSH and LQKENI. The V and J ends lost 4 bases and 1 base, in that order; junction bases with no gene match: 9. CDR3 DNA sequence: TGTGCCAGCTCACACCGGGCGGGGGGTACATCCTACGAGCAGTACTTC. As protein: CASSHRAGGTSYEQYF. Full variable domain (rest looked up from reference TRBV18 and TRBJ2-7): NAGVMQNPRHLVRRRGQEARLRCSPMKGHSHVYWYRQLPEEGLKFMVYLQKENIIDESGMPKERFSAEFPKEGPSILRIQQVVRGDSAAYFCASSHRAGGTSYEQYFGPGTRLTVT.

This clonotype showed up just once. A much bigger clone sits one base away, suggesting this may be a read error. The V call is TRBV15, the J call TRBJ2-6; maybe TRBD2 (5 bases). V dropped 0 bases and J dropped 0 bases, with 6 bases sitting between them. The CDR3 has 16 residues. Germline V gene lookup returns CDR1 LNHNV and CDR2 YYDKDF (reference sequence). The CDR3 DNA follows: TGTGCCACCAGCAGAGATGGAGGCTCTGGGGCCAACGTCCTGACTTTC. Translated: CATSRDGGSGANVLTF.

The chain recombines TRBV29-1 with TRBJ2-5, with D hard to call. The CDR3 covers 11 residues. CDR1 SQVTM and CDR2 ANQGSEA come from the germline V gene. Trimming shortened V by 5 bases and J by 5 bases, and 9 bases separated the two germline ends. CDR3 DNA sequence: TGCAGCGTTAACTCTCTGGAGACCCAGTACTTC. It encodes CSVNSLETQYF.

This clonotype appeared a few times. The chain couples TRBV5-1 to TRBJ2-6; D not resolved. The germline V and J ends were trimmed by 4 bases and 2 bases, with 7 bases remaining between them. The CDR3 sequence is 14 residues long. Per germline, CDR1 SGHRS and CDR2 YFSETQ. CDR3 nucleotide sequence: TGCGCCAGCAGCAACGTAGCTGGGGCCAACGTCCTGACTTTC. It yields the protein CASSNVAGANVLTF.

This clonotype occurred a few times. This chain uses TRBV20-1 with TRBJ2-1, with D tentatively TRBD2 (7 bases). The CDR3 length is 14 residues. From germline, CDR1 is DFQATT and CDR2 SNEGSKA (reference sequence). V lost 6 bases to trimming and J lost 2 bases, with 14 bases between them. The CDR3: CSAGRAGAYNEQFF. The CDR3 DNA follows: TGCAGTGCAGGGAGGGCAGGGGCCTACAATGAGCAGTTCTTC.

V and J are TRBV10-1 and TRBJ2-3; tentative D call: TRBD2 (5 bases). The CDR3 has 13 amino acids. Trimming took off 6 bases at V and 7 bases at J, with 14 bases between the two ends. Germline loops: CDR1 WNHNN, CDR2 SYGVQD (reference sequence). CDR3 bases: TGCGCCAGCAGGCCTCCGAGCGGAAATACGCAGTATTTT. This encodes CASRPPSGNTQYF.